This entry lists 21 T cell receptor beta chains sequenced from one sample in a study of shared clonotypes between healthy human individuals (dated by TCRdb to between 2020 and 2021). The library was obtained by the immunoSEQ multiplex PCR assay. TCRdb's version of the immuneACCESS table is confined to in-frame rearrangements and falls short of the full clone set. An unresolved V gene accounts for under half of the shortfall where checked; the remainder is of unknown origin. For this sample there are 550,000 to 800,000 clones; around 72% appear just once. About 1.8% of the sample comes from the top ten. The sample was memory CD4+ T cells sorted from blood. Interpreted using the paper, the cell subset or site label stands for: CD45RA-negative fraction. The receptors were sampled from a woman in her twenties or thirties in good health.

The chain links TRBV18 to TRBJ1-5; TRBD1 agrees at 10 bases. The V gene end was trimmed by 5 bases and the J gene end by 5 bases; junction bases not matched to a gene: 12. CDR1 is KGHSH and CDR2 is LQKENI in the germline V gene. CDR3 length equals 17 residues. CDR3 bases: TGTGCCAGCTCATCGACTGGACAGGGGGGGAATTATCAGCCCCAGCATTTT. This sequence encodes CASSSTGQGGNYQPQHF.

As to this clone: The sample contains more than one DNA sequence encoding this CDR3. The V and J genes are TRBV11-2 and TRBJ2-1; 11 bases are a match to TRBD1. The CDR3 is 17 amino acids. Germline V gene sequence: CDR1 SGHAT, CDR2 FQNNGV. Trimming took 0 bases from V and 3 from J; bases not matched to a gene: 4. The CDR3 bases are TGTGCCAGCAGCTTAGATAGTGGGACAGGGGGCTACAATGAGCAGTTCTTC. The encoded protein is CASSLDSGTGGYNEQFF.

This clone appeared a few times. V is TRBV27 and J is TRBJ2-7, with 10 bases fitting TRBD2. With 6 bases clipped from V and 4 bases from J, the junction kept 6 bases outside the gene matches. The CDR3 runs 14 residues. Germline V CDR1 and CDR2: MNHEY, SMNVEV (reference sequence). CDR3 nucleotide sequence: TGTGCCAGCAGAAAGCGGGAGGGAGAATACGAGCAGTACTTC. It yields the protein CASRKREGEYEQYF.

This clone was counted a single time. CDR3 residues: CASSLGKTSGAGETQYF. CDR3 nucleotides: TGTGCCAGCAGTTTAGGGAAAACTAGCGGAGCTGGAGAGACCCAGTACTTC. The chain is built from TRBV28 and TRBJ2-5; TRBD2 agrees at 8 bases. The trim removed 2 bases at V and 4 bases at J, leaving 12 bases unmatched. This CDR3 contains 17 residues. Germline values: CDR1 MDHEN, CDR2 SYDVKM. Combining the CDR3 with reference TRBV28 and TRBJ2-5 gives the whole variable domain DVKVTQSSRYLVKRTGEKVFLECVQDMDHENMFWYRQDPGLGLRLIYFSYDVKMKEKGDIPEGYSVSREKKERFSLILESASTNQTSMYLCASSLGKTSGAGETQYFGPGTRLLVL.

This clone has only a few counts. The chain links TRBV7-9 to TRBJ1-1; D might be TRBD1 (5 bases). The CDR3 is 13 residues long. The V end lost 3 bases, the J end lost 6 bases, and 11 bases lay between the germline ends. Looked up from germline, CDR1 is SEHNR and CDR2 is FQNEAQ (reference sequence). In nucleotides, the CDR3 is TGTGCCAGCAGCTTGAGGGGTGGCCCTGAAGCTTTCTTT. Its translation is CASSLRGGPEAFF.

The chain carries TRBV29-1 and TRBJ2-3; TRBD1 aligns across 7 bases. The germline gives CDR1 SQVTM, CDR2 ANQGSEA. After removal of 8 bases from V and 6 bases from J, the junction contained 20 bases not matched to a gene. This CDR3 is 16 amino acids long. The CDR3 DNA sequence: TGCAGCTTTAATCACCCCTCCCCAGGGGGATCGGATACGCAGTATTTT. Translating it yields CSFNHPSPGGSDTQYF.

This clone was observed a handful of times. The J gene is TRBJ1-2, the V gene TRBV28; D perhaps matches TRBD1 (5 bases). V was clipped by 3 bases and J by 4 bases, with 24 bases between them. Germline V lookup: CDR1 MDHEN, CDR2 SYDVKM. This CDR3 region has 18 residues. CDR3 bases: TGTGCCAGCAGTTTGGTGGAGGGGCGCAGGGAATTTCTCTATGGCTACACCTTC. This sequence encodes CASSLVEGRREFLYGYTF.

J is TRBJ2-5 and V is TRBV2, with TRBD1 as a possible D gene (5 bases). The J call may be wrong; the DNA end is better matched by TRBJ2-7. The CDR3 is 15 residues long. Germline CDR1 is SNHLY and CDR2 is FYNNEI. DNA for the CDR3: TGTGCCAGCAGTGACGGCCCAGGGTGGGTGGACGAGCAGTACTTC. Its translation: CASSDGPGWVDEQYF.

The chain links TRBV6-5 to TRBJ1-6; D is uncertain. Germline assignment: CDR1 MNHEY and CDR2 SVGAGI. The CDR3 is made up of 13 amino acids. Trimming shortened V by 10 bases and J by 6 bases, and 13 bases separated the two germline ends. CDR3 residues: CATKDAGNSPLHF. The DNA for the CDR3 is TGTGCCACCAAGGACGCGGGTAATTCACCCCTCCACTTT.

The chain is built from TRBV18 and TRBJ1-1; D gene uncertain. Germline V lookup: CDR1 KGHSH, CDR2 LQKENI. V lost 2 bases, J lost 1 base, and 8 bases lay in between. The CDR3 length is 14 residues. The CDR3 DNA follows: TGTGCCAGCTCACCAATTCCCCGGAACACTGAAGCTTTCTTT. Amino acid sequence: CASSPIPRNTEAFF.

The V call is TRBV6-6, the J call TRBJ2-7; 8 nucleotides align to TRBD2. In germline, CDR1 is MNHNY, CDR2 SVGAGI (reference sequence). CDR3 size: 16 residues. With V trimmed by 5 bases and J by 2 bases, 11 bases remained unmatched. The CDR3 is CASSVRVRGGTYEQYF. CDR3 coding DNA: TGTGCCAGCAGTGTACGGGTCCGCGGGGGGACCTACGAGCAGTACTTC.

This clone has at least ten counts. V is TRBV5-1 and J is TRBJ1-5, with unresolved D. The CDR3 consists of 13 residues. Trimming shortened V by 10 bases and J by 7 bases, and 18 bases separated the two germline ends. The germline gives CDR1 SGHRS, CDR2 YFSETQ. The CDR3 nucleotides read TGCGCCTCCCGGGCTCGGACGGACCAGCCCCAGCATTTT. Translating it yields CASRARTDQPQHF.

This chain links TRBV5-1 with TRBJ2-7; D is perhaps TRBD1 or TRBD2 (5 bases each). The V gene lost 4 bases and the J gene lost 7 bases, with 18 bases spanning the gap. Germline values: CDR1 SGHRS, CDR2 YFSETQ. This CDR3 region has 14 residues. The CDR3 DNA follows: TGCGCCAGCAGCCCGGGGACGCTCACCGGAGAGCAGTACTTC. Translation: CASSPGTLTGEQYF.

A few counts support this clone. V usage is TRBV11-1 and J usage is TRBJ2-1, with 8 bases matching TRBD1. The germline gives CDR1 SGHAT, CDR2 FQDESV (reference sequence). Unmatched junction bases numbered 11, after V lost 1 base and J lost 3 bases. The length of the CDR3 is 18 residues. CDR3: CASSLGDRFFQGYNEQFF. CDR3 nucleotide sequence: TGTGCCAGCAGCTTAGGGGACAGGTTTTTTCAAGGCTACAATGAGCAGTTCTTC.

The rearrangement links TRBV10-2 to TRBJ2-7; 7 bases map to TRBD2. The junction had 6 bases not matched to a gene; V was cut back by 5 bases and J by 2 bases. In germline, CDR1 is WSHSY, CDR2 SAAADI. The CDR3 sequence is 14 residues long. As DNA, the CDR3 is TGCGCCAGCAGTTCCCTTGCGGGGGCCTACGAGCAGTACTTC. Its protein is CASSSLAGAYEQYF.

This sequence joins TRBV11-2 and TRBJ2-1; no clear D. V dropped 0 bases and J dropped 2 bases, with 11 bases sitting between them. Germline V gene sequence: CDR1 SGHAT, CDR2 FQNNGV. The CDR3 is made up of 16 amino acids. The CDR3 here is CASSLERTPAYNEQFF. Here the CDR3 DNA reads TGTGCCAGCAGCTTAGAGAGAACACCTGCCTACAATGAGCAGTTCTTC.

V usage is TRBV7-9 and J usage is TRBJ2-3; 7 bases align to TRBD2. Losses at the gene ends were 5 bases for V and 6 bases for J; bases not matched to a gene: 8. Germline CDR1 reads SEHNR; CDR2 reads FQNEAQ (reference sequence). The length of the CDR3 is 14 residues. The CDR3 DNA reads as TGTGCCAGCAGCGACACTAGCGCAAGTGATACGCAGTATTTT. Its protein is CASSDTSASDTQYF.

V gene TRBV2 combines with J gene TRBJ2-2; 8 bases are a match to TRBD1. Germline assignment: CDR1 SNHLY and CDR2 FYNNEI. With V trimmed by 6 bases and J by 6 bases, 6 bases remained unmatched. This CDR3 region has 14 residues. The CDR3 loop reads CASRRQGWAGELFF. In DNA form, the CDR3 reads TGTGCCAGCAGACGACAGGGGTGGGCCGGGGAGCTGTTTTTT. The variable domain in full, completed from reference TRBV2 and TRBJ2-2, reads EPEVTQTPSHQVTQMGQEVILRCVPISNHLYFYWYRQILGQKVEFLVSFYNNEISEKSEIFDDQFSVERPDGSNFTLKIRSTKLEDSAMYFCASRRQGWAGELFFGEGSRLTVL.

This chain connects TRBV27 to TRBJ2-1; D is undetermined. The V end lost 7 bases, the J end lost 6 bases, and 22 bases lay between the germline ends. The CDR3 covers 16 residues. The germline CDR1 and CDR2 sequences are MNHEY and SMNVEV (reference sequence). In DNA form, the CDR3 reads TGTGCCAGCAAGGAGTCGGTGGCGGATGGGCCCAATGAGCAGTTCTTC. This gives the protein CASKESVADGPNEQFF.

This clone was detected once. J is TRBJ1-3 and V is TRBV18; D call uncertain. The CDR3 spans 17 residues. V was shortened by 3 bases and J by 0 bases, with 15 bases between the two germline ends. Germline values: CDR1 KGHSH, CDR2 LQKENI. In nucleotides, the CDR3 is TGTGCCAGCTCACCTGCTGGCATAGGGAGCTCTGGAAACACCATATATTTT. It codes for CASSPAGIGSSGNTIYF.

The V call is TRBV2, the J call TRBJ2-7; the match to TRBD2 covers 8 bases. CDR3 size: 15 residues. Germline V gene lookup returns CDR1 SNHLY and CDR2 FYNNEI. Trimming cost V 7 bases and J 2 bases; bases outside gene matches: 10. DNA for the CDR3: TGTGCCAGCAAGCCTAGGGACGGGAGGGCCTACGAGCAGTACTTC. Its protein is CASKPRDGRAYEQYF.